This TCR beta chain was identified in a study of identifying expanded T cells in peripheral blood. Data came from immunoSEQ multiplex PCR; TCRdb stores just in-frame clones and leaves some out. The sample lists 50,000 or so clones, approximately 89% occurring once. The CDR3 covers 14 residues. CDR1 is LNHDA, CDR2 SQIVND, per germline (reference sequence). V trimming: 3 bases; J trimming: 2 bases; junction bases outside the gene matches: 3. The sequencing sample was made of blood. This receptor was obtained from a person aged 18 to 75 in good health. V usage is TRBV19 and J usage is TRBJ2-7; 8 nucleotides match TRBD1. The CDR3 loop reads CASSIGTGPYEQYF. CDR3 sequence (DNA): TGTGCCAGTAGTATCGGGACAGGACCCTACGAGCAGTACTTC. Supplemented by reference TRBV19 and TRBJ2-7, the full variable domain reads DGGITQSPKYLFRKEGQNVTLSCEQNLNHDAMYWYRQDPGQGLRLIYYSQIVNDFQKGDIAEGYSVSREKKESFPLTVTSAQKNPTAFYLCASSIGTGPYEQYFGPGTRLTVT.